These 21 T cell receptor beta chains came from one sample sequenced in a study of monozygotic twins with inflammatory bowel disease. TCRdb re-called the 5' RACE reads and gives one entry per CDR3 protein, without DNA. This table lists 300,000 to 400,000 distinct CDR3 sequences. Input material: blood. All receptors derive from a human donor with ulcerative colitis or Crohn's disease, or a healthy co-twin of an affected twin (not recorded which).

The CDR3: CASSSGPQAGYTF. This rearrangement joins TRBV11-2 to TRBJ1-2. Germline V gene sequence: CDR1 SGHAT, CDR2 FQNNGV. The CDR3 sequence is 13 residues long.

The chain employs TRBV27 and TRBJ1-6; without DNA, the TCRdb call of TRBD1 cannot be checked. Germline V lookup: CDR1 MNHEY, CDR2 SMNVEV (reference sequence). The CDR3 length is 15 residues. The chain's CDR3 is CASIPSQGDNSPLHF.

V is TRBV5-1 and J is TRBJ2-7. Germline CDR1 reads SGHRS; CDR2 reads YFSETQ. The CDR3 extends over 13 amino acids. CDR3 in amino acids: CASSPNQLYEQYF.

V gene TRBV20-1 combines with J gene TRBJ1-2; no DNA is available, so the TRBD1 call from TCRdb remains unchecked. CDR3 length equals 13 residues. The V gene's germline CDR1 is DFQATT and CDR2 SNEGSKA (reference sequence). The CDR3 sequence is CSAPRRGDYGYTF.

Here the CDR3 reads CASSTSRGRQFYEQYF. The chain carries TRBV19 and TRBJ2-7; TCRdb selects TRBD1, and the lack of DNA leaves this call unchecked. Germline-derived CDR1 and CDR2 are LNHDA and SQIVND (reference sequence). The CDR3 runs 16 residues.

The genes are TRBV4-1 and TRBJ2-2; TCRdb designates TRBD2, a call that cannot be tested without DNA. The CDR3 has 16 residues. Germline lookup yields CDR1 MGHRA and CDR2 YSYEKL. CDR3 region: CASSQTSGLLTGELFF.

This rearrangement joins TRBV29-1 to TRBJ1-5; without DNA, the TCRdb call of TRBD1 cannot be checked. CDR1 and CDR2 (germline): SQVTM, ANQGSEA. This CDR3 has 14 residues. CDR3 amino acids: CSVGTGGARQPQHF.

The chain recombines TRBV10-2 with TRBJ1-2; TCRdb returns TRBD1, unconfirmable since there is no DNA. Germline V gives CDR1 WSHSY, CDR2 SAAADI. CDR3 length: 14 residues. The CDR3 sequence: CASTGTATNYGYTF.

This chain's CDR3 is CASSYDGTGGTGELFF. The chain links TRBV6-5 to TRBJ2-2; the TRBD1 assignment by TCRdb is unverifiable without DNA. Germline CDR1 is MNHEY and CDR2 is SVGAGI. This CDR3 comprises 16 residues.

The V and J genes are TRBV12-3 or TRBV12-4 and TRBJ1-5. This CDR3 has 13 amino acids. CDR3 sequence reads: CASSPRVNQPQHF.

The CDR3 here is CAISEPSRETQYF. The V gene is TRBV10-3, the J gene TRBJ2-5; without DNA, the TCRdb call of TRBD2 cannot be checked. Germline loops: CDR1 ENHRY, CDR2 SYGVKD. The CDR3 sequence is 13 residues long.

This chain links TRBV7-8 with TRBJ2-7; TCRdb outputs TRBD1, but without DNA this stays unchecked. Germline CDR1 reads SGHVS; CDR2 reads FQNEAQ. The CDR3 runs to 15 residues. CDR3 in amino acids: CASSLDTGYSYEQYF.

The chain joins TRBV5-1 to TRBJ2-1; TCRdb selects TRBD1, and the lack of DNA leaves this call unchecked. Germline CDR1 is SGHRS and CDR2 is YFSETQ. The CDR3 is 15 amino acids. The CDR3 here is CASSVGGISYNEQFF.

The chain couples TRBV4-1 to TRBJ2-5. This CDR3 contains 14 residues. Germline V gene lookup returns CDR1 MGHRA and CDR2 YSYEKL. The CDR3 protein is CASSQVRLQETQYF.

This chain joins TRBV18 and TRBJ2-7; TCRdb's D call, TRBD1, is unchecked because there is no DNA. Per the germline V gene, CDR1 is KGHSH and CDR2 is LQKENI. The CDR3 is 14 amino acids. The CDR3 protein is CASSEGQGAYEQYF.

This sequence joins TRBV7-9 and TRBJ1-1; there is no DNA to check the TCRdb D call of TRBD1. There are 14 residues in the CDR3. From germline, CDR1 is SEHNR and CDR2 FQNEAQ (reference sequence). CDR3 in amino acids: CASSIPGRETEAFF.

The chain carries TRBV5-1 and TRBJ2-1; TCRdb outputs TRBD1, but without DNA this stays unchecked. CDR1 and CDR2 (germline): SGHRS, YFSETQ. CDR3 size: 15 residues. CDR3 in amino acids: CASSSAGGGYNEQFF.

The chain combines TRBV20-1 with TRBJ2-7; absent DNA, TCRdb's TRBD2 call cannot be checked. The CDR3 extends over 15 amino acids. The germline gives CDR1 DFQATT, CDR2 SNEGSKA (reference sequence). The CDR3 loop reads CSARDRGLAGYEQYF.

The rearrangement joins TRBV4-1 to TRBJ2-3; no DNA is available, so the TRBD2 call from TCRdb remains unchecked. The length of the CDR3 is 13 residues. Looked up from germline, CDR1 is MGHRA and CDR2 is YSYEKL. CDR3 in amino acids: CASSQARGSAQYF.

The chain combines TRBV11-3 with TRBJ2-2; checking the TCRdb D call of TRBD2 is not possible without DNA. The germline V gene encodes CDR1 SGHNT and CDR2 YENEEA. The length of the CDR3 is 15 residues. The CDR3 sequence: CASSLSLAGAGELFF.

The CDR3 sequence: CAISEPRGLKTQYF. The rearrangement joins TRBV10-3 to TRBJ2-5; absent DNA, TCRdb's TRBD1 call cannot be checked. The CDR3 runs 14 residues. Germline V CDR1 and CDR2: ENHRY, SYGVKD.